This T cell receptor (beta chain) comes out of a study of cytomegalovirus exposure and HLA in healthy donors. The primer mix had 60 Vbeta and 13 Jbeta primers. The assay was immunoSEQ multiplex PCR, and TCRdb's table has in-frame clones only and misses some. The sample yields approximately 100,000 clones, around three quarters seen once. The CDR3 covers 14 residues. Trimming removed 5 bases from V and 3 bases from J, with 14 bases in between. Germline CDR1 MNHEY, CDR2 SMNVEV (reference sequence). The V and J genes are TRBV27 and TRBJ2-7; tentative D call: TRBD1 (6 bases). Sequencing was carried out using PBMCs. This TCR was sampled from a woman under 30 in good health and CMV-seropositive. In DNA form, the CDR3 reads TGTGCCAGCAGTACCGACGGGACAAACTACGAGCAGTACTTC. Amino acids: CASSTDGTNYEQYF.